What follows is one T cell receptor beta chain and its context. It was with 60 Vbeta and 13 Jbeta primers that the PCR ran. Clones were read by immunoSEQ multiplex PCR, and TCRdb kept only the in-frame ones, dropping some. Seen here are approximately 120,000 clones, 65% to 75% observed once, and the top ten hold approximately 3.9%. The data stem from a study of cytomegalovirus exposure and HLA in healthy donors. This TCR derives from a man between 35 and 55 years old in good health and CMV-seropositive. Sample: PBMCs.

The CDR3: CASSEGAGARETQYF. Here the CDR3 DNA reads TGTGCCAGCAGTGAAGGGGCAGGGGCTAGAGAGACCCAGTACTTC. The chain employs TRBV25-1 and TRBJ2-5; D may be TRBD1 (6 bases). Between the trimmed V and J ends, which lost 2 bases and 4 bases, there was a span of 14 bases. The CDR3 length is 15 residues. Germline loops: CDR1 MGHDK, CDR2 SYGVNS.